This T cell receptor beta chain originates from a study of shared clonotypes between healthy human individuals. About the research overall: Per-donor plates numbered three CD4 naive, three CD4 memory, two CD8 naive and one CD8 memory. Study-wide findings and caveats: Blood alone was sampled, and tissue repertoires likely differ.

Produced via immunoSEQ multiplex PCR; TCRdb's table is partial and in-frame only. The sample lists approximately 2,300,000 clones; 80% to 95% were seen once. Germline V gives CDR1 SGHRS, CDR2 YFSETQ. This CDR3 has 15 amino acids. The ends lost 5 bases at V and 5 bases at J; junction bases unmatched: 10. As to this clone: What it binds is not known.

This TCR was recovered from a man younger than 30 in good health. Some clones in this sample may be carry-over from other donors' samples. Material for sequencing was naive CD4+ T cells from PBMCs. Subset here: CD45RA+ positively selected. The chain is built from TRBV5-1 and TRBJ2-1; 7 bases fit TRBD2. As DNA, the CDR3 is TGCGCCAGCAGGTTAATAGCGGGCGGAGACAATGAGCAGTTCTTC. It encodes CASRLIAGGDNEQFF. The complete variable domain, with remaining parts taken from reference TRBV5-1 and TRBJ2-1, reads KAGVTQTPRYLIKTRGQQVTLSCSPISGHRSVSWYQQTPGQGLQFLFEYFSETQRNKGNFPGRFSGRQFSNSRSEMNVSTLELGDSALYLCASRLIAGGDNEQFFGPGTRLTVL.